The TCR beta chain described here comes from a study of post-analysis software for immune sequencing data. Across the study: Relapsing-remitting, secondary progressive and progressive-relapsing multiple sclerosis were all included among the disease courses.

The V and J ends lost 5 bases and 0 bases respectively, with 15 bases between them. This CDR3 contains 15 residues. Germline V gives CDR1 SGDLS, CDR2 YYNGEE. The library was made from cDNA and included unique molecular identifiers. TCRdb called the PCR reads again in MiXCR, with one record for every CDR3 protein. This sample has fewer than 700,000 distinct CDR3 sequences, with 44% found just once. Findings and caveats of the study: Five or six TRBV segments appeared more often in patients than in controls, and TRBV5-6, TRBV5-1 and TRBV20-1 were among these. By F measure, samples from a shared preparation batch strongly co-clustered.

The sample holds one count of this clonotype. Its antigen is not identified. The sequenced sample was blood. The V and J genes are TRBV9 and TRBJ2-7; D is unclear. The clonotype originates from a girl aged 5-17 years with multiple sclerosis. CDR3 sequence reads: CASSEGIRPSYEQYF. In DNA form, the CDR3 reads TGTGCCAGCAGTGAAGGGATCCGGCCCTCCTACGAGCAGTACTTC.